This T cell receptor (beta chain) is drawn from a study of cytotoxic CD8 clonotypes in ibrutinib-treated CLL. V shed 2 bases and J shed 5 bases, with 11 bases lying between them. The germline V gene has CDR1 MNHNS and CDR2 SASEGT. The CDR3 consists of 14 residues. TCRdb keeps only in-frame clones here, not all; method: immunoSEQ multiplex PCR. Of about 130,000 clones in the sample, under 90% were seen once. The source was PBMCs, collected after 24 months of ibrutinib treatment. V and J are TRBV6-1 and TRBJ2-3; no definite D call. The TCR sequence derives from a human donor with chronic lymphocytic leukemia. CDR3 in amino acids: CASSEQRVVDTQYF. The DNA of the CDR3 is TGTGCCAGCAGTGAACAACGGGTAGTAGATACGCAGTATTTT.